This TCR beta chain was identified in a study of blood T cell repertoires in COVID-19. Overall study: Sites in the United States, Italy and Spain provided acute and convalescent COVID-19 samples. The analysed material was cDNA or gDNA that came from T cells, B-cell-depleted T cells, or PBMCs.

Authors' methods: How many nucleated cells were present was estimated from reference gene primer amplification. The protocol was immunoSEQ multiplex PCR, while the TCRdb copy is restricted to in-frame clones and leaves out a portion. V, J and clone size are those of that table, while D and trimming were read from the DNA. The data hold some 90,000 clones, with around 91% observed a single time. Per the germline V gene, CDR1 is MDHEN and CDR2 is SYDVKM. V was shortened by 7 bases and J by 0 bases, with 12 bases between the two germline ends. CDR3 length: 14 amino acids. This clone was counted once. Sequencing was carried out using peripheral blood. This sequence was found in an elderly woman with active or convalescent COVID-19. The chain has TRBV28 and TRBJ1-2; no definite D call. The CDR3 region has the DNA TGTGCCAGCAAGAGGCCCCGACCTAACTATGGCTACACCTTC. The encoded protein is CASKRPRPNYGYTF.